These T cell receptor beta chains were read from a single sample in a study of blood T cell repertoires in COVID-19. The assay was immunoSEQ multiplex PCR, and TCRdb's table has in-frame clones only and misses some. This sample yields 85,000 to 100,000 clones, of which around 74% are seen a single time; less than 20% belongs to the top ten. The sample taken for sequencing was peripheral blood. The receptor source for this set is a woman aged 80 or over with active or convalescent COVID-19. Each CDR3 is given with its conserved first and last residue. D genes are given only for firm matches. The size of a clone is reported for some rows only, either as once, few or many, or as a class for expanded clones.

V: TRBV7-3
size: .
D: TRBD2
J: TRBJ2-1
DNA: TGTGCCAGCAGCTACCGGGACGCCGGGACTAGCGGCTACAATGAGCAGTTCTTC
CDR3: CASSYRDAGTSGYNEQFF

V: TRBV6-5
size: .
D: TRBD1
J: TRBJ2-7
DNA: TGTGCCAGCAGTTACAGACAGGGAGCCTACGAGCAGTACTTC
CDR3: CASSYRQGAYEQYF

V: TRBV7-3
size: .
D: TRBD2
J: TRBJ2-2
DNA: TGTGCCAGCAGCCTCGTAGCGGGAGGTTTAACCGGGGAGCTGTTTTTT
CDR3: CASSLVAGGLTGELFF

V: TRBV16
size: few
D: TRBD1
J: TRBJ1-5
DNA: TGTGCCAGCAGCAAGGACAGGGGCAATCAGCCCCAGCATTTT
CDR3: CASSKDRGNQPQHF

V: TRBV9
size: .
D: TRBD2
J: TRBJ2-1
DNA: TGTGCCAGCAGCGTAGGGGCTAGCGGGAACAATGAGCAGTTCTTC
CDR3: CASSVGASGNNEQFF

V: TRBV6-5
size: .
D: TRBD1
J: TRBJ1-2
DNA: TGTGCCAGCAACCCGGACAGGGGACGACTCGGCTACACCTTC
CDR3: CASNPDRGRLGYTF

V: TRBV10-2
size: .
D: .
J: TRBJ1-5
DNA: TGCGCCAGCAGTGAAATATGGGAGGGGCAGCCCCAGCATTTT
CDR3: CASSEIWEGQPQHF

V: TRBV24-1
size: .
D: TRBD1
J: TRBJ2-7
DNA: TGTGCCACCAGCCCGACAGGGTGGTCCTACGAGCAGTACTTC
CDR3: CATSPTGWSYEQYF

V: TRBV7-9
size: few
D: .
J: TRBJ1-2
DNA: TGTGCCAGCAGCCTCAGTGCAGGTCCCTATGGCTACACCTTC
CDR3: CASSLSAGPYGYTF

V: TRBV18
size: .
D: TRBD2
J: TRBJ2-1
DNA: TGTGCCAGCTCACTAGCGGGAAGCTCCTACAATGAGCAGTTCTTC
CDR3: CASSLAGSSYNEQFF

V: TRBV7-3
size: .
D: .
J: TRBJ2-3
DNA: TGTGCCAGCAGCCTAGAACCCGCTAGCACGGATACGCAGTATTTT
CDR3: CASSLEPASTDTQYF

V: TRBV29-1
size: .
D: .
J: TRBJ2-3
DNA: TGCAGCGTGGAGGGGTCTGCCTCCACAGATACGCAGTATTTT
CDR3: CSVEGSASTDTQYF

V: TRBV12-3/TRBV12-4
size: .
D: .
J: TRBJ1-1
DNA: TGTGCCAGCAGTTTTAGGAGGGAAGCTTTCTTT
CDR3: CASSFRREAFF

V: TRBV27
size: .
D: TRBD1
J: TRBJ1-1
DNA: TGTGCCAGCAGTACTCACAGGGGAGTAGACACTGAAGCTTTCTTT
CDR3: CASSTHRGVDTEAFF

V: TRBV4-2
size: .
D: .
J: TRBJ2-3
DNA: TGTGCCAGCAGCCAAGAGCCCGCCGGGACTGGCACAGATACGCAGTATTTT
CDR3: CASSQEPAGTGTDTQYF

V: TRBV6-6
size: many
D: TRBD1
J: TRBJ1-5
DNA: TGTGCCAGCACCCACGGACAGGGCATTCAGCCCCAGCATTTT
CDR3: CASTHGQGIQPQHF

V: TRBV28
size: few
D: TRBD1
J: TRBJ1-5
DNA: TGTGCCAGCAGACCCTCCGGGACAGGGAATCAGCCCCAGCATTTT
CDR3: CASRPSGTGNQPQHF

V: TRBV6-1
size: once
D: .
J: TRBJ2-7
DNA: TGTGCCAGCAGTGAACGACGGGACTTCATCTCCAACGAGCAGTACTTC
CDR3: CASSERRDFISNEQYF

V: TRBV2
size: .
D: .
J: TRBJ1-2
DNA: TGTGCCAGCAGTGAAGCAGGGGCCCCGGTCTTTGGCTACACCTTC
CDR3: CASSEAGAPVFGYTF

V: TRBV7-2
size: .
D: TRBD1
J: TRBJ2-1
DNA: TGTGCCAGCAGCTTAGCAGGGACAGGCCCTTACAATGAGCAGTTCTTC
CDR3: CASSLAGTGPYNEQFF

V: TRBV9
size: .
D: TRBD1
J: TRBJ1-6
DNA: TGTGCCAGCAGCGGGACCCCAGGGGGTCGGTCACCCCTCCACTTT
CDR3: CASSGTPGGRSPLHF

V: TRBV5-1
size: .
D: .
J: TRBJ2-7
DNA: TGTGCCAGCAGCCGAGACAGTCAAATCGGCGAGCAGTACTTC
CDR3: CASSRDSQIGEQYF

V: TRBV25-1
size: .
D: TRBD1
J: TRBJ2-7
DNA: TGTGCCAGCAAAGGACAGGGTATGTACGAGCAGTACTTC
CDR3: CASKGQGMYEQYF

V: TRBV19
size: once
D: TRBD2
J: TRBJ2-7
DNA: TGTGCCAGTAGCCTGGGGACTAGCGGGAGACACGAGCAGTACTTC
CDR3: CASSLGTSGRHEQYF

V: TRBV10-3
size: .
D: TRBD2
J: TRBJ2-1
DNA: TGTGCCATCAGTGAGTCCGTCGGTAGCGGGAGGGAGTACAATGAGCAGTTCTTC
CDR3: CAISESVGSGREYNEQFF

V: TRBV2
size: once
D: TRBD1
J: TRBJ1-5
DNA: TGTGCCAGCAGTGAAATAGGGACAGGGGGCGGTCAGCCCCAGCATTTT
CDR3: CASSEIGTGGGQPQHF

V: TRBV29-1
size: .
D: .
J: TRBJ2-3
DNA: TGCAGCGTGGGAGGGGTAGGGGGTACAGATACGCAGTATTTT
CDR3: CSVGGVGGTDTQYF

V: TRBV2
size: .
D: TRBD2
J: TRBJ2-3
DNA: TGTGCCAGCAGTGGGCCTCATACTAGCGGGAACACAGATACGCAGTATTTT
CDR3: CASSGPHTSGNTDTQYF

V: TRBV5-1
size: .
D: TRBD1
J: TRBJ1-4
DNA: TGTGCCAGCAGCTTGACACAGGGGAACGGGAAACTGTTTTTT
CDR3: CASSLTQGNGKLFF

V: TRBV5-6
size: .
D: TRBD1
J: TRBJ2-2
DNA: TGTGCCAGCAGCTTGAAGGGTGACAGGGGGCGATGGACCGGGGAGCTGTTTTTT
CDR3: CASSLKGDRGRWTGELFF

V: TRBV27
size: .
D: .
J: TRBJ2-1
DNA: TGTGCCAGCAGTTTAAGCCCCCAGTTCTTC
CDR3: CASSLSPQFF

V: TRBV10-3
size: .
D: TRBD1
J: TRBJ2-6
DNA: TGTGCCATCAGTCCTTTTGGGACAGGGGGCTCTGGGGCCAACGTCCTGACTTTC
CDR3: CAISPFGTGGSGANVLTF

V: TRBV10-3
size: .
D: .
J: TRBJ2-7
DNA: TGTGCCATCAGTGATACACAGGGTCTATCCTACGAGCAGTACTTC
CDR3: CAISDTQGLSYEQYF

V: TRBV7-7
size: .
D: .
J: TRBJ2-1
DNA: TGTGCCAGCAGCCAGAGCCGGAGCTCCTACAATGAGCAGTTCTTC
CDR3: CASSQSRSSYNEQFF

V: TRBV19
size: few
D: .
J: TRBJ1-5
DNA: TGTGCCAGCACCTCCAGGGGAATGGGACAGCCCCAGCATTTT
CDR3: CASTSRGMGQPQHF

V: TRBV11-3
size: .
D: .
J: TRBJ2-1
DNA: TGTGCCAGCAGCTTAGGGGGACTTTCCTACAATGAGCAGTTCTTC
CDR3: CASSLGGLSYNEQFF

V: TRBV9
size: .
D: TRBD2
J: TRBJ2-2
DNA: TGTGCCAGCAGCGTCTCCCTATCGGGACTAGCGGTCGACACCGGGGAGCTGTTTTTT
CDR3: CASSVSLSGLAVDTGELFF

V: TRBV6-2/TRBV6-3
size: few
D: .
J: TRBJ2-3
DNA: TGTGCCAGCAGTTATCCGGTAGATACGCAGTATTTT
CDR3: CASSYPVDTQYF

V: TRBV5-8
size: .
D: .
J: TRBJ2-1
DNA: TGTGCCAGCAGCTTTGGGTTAGCGGCCCACAATGAGCAGTTCTTC
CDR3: CASSFGLAAHNEQFF

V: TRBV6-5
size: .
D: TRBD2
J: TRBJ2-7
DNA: TGTGCCAGCAGCTCAACTAGCGGGAGTATGTACGAGCAGTACTTC
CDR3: CASSSTSGSMYEQYF